These 29 T cell receptor beta chains originate from one sample sequenced in a study of shared clonotypes between healthy human individuals. The repertoire was sequenced with immunoSEQ multiplex PCR; TCRdb's copy has only in-frame clones and lacks some. The data contain roughly 480,000 clones, around 79% of them singletons. The sequenced sample consisted of PBMCs. The receptors were sampled from a woman aged 40-49 years in good health. Some clones in this sample may be carry-over from other donors' samples.

A few counts support this clone. The chain is built from TRBV25-1 and TRBJ2-1, with TRBD2 identical over 7 bases. The CDR3 is 16 amino acids. J gave up 2 bases and V 4 bases, and 8 bases lay outside the gene matches. The germline gives CDR1 MGHDK, CDR2 SYGVNS. In DNA, the CDR3 is TGTGCCAGCAGTGGGGGAGGGACTACCACCTACAATGAGCAGTTCTTC. Translation: CASSGGGTTTYNEQFF.

This clone came up a few times. V is TRBV5-4 and J is TRBJ1-4; 10 bases match TRBD1. Germline V gives CDR1 SGHNT, CDR2 YYREEE (reference sequence). There are 14 residues in the CDR3. V lost 4 bases, J lost 4 bases, and 1 base stayed unmatched. This chain's CDR3 is CASSRDRGNEKLFF. The CDR3 nucleotides read TGTGCCAGCAGCCGGGACAGGGGTAATGAAAAACTGTTTTTT.

Only one count was recorded for this clone. The chain combines TRBV7-9 with TRBJ1-1; 7 bases fit TRBD1. Germline values: CDR1 SEHNR, CDR2 FQNEAQ (reference sequence). The CDR3 loop spans 16 amino acids. V gave up 5 bases and J gave up 4 bases; unmatched junction bases: 13. CDR3 sequence reads: CASSPDRVAGGTEAFF. CDR3 bases: TGTGCCAGCAGCCCCGACAGGGTGGCGGGGGGCACTGAAGCTTTCTTT.

The chain recombines TRBV28 with TRBJ1-2; weak D call: TRBD1 (6 bases). Trimming took 3 bases from V and 6 from J, leaving 11 bases between them. CDR3 size: 13 residues. Looked up from germline, CDR1 is MDHEN and CDR2 is SYDVKM. The CDR3 DNA is TGTGCCAGCAGTTTGGGGGGGCGCGATGGCTACACCTTC. This translates into CASSLGGRDGYTF.

There are a few counts of this clone. The V and J genes are TRBV18 and TRBJ1-1; D is possibly TRBD1 (5 bases). Trimming removed 5 bases at V and 6 bases at J, with 19 bases between. Germline V CDR1 and CDR2: KGHSH, LQKENI. The CDR3 is 15 amino acids. The CDR3 coding sequence is TGTGCCAGCTCAACAGGCCCCGGGGGAAGCGCTGAAGCTTTCTTT. It yields the protein CASSTGPGGSAEAFF.

The chain has TRBV18 and TRBJ1-4, with D tentatively TRBD1 (6 bases). Germline assignment: CDR1 KGHSH and CDR2 LQKENI. The CDR3 loop spans 15 amino acids. V was cut by 4 bases and J by 5 bases, with 14 bases left in between. The CDR3 spells CASSRPGASNEKLFF. For the CDR3, the DNA is TGTGCCAGCTCACGACCAGGGGCATCGAATGAAAAACTGTTTTTT.

This clone has more than one count but fewer than ten. V gene TRBV19 combines with J gene TRBJ1-1; 8 bases agree with TRBD1. CDR3 length: 14 amino acids. V lost 7 bases, J lost 5 bases, and 9 bases stayed unmatched. CDR1 and CDR2 from the germline V gene are LNHDA and SQIVND (reference sequence). The CDR3 reads CASTSWDRRTEAFF. The CDR3 DNA follows: TGTGCCAGTACCTCTTGGGACAGGAGGACTGAAGCTTTCTTT. Full variable domain (rest looked up from reference TRBV19 and TRBJ1-1): DGGITQSPKYLFRKEGQNVTLSCEQNLNHDAMYWYRQDPGQGLRLIYYSQIVNDFQKGDIAEGYSVSREKKESFPLTVTSAQKNPTAFYLCASTSWDRRTEAFFGQGTRLTVV.

The rearrangement uses TRBV7-3 and TRBJ1-2, with TRBD1 matching over 8 bases. The V segment lost 5 bases and the J segment 4 bases; nucleotides outside the gene matches: 9. Germline V CDR1 and CDR2: SGHTA, FQGTGA. The CDR3 is 15 amino acids. CDR3 nucleotide sequence: TGTGCCAGCAGCCCCAACTCCGGGACAGGCTATGGCTACACCTTC. Protein: CASSPNSGTGYGYTF.

The rearrangement links TRBV11-2 to TRBJ2-1, with D possibly being TRBD1 or TRBD2 (5 bases each). Germline CDR1 SGHAT, CDR2 FQNNGV. With 0 bases removed from V and 13 bases from J, the gap between germline ends came to 10 bases. The CDR3 loop spans 12 amino acids. CDR3 loop: CASSLDPGTQFF. In DNA form, the CDR3 reads TGTGCCAGCAGCTTAGACCCCGGGACCCAGTTCTTC.

The gene calls are TRBV10-3 and TRBJ1-2, with D unresolved. Trimming removed 2 bases at V and 4 bases at J, with 5 bases between. Germline CDR1 reads ENHRY; CDR2 reads SYGVKD. The CDR3 loop spans 12 amino acids. The DNA of the CDR3 is TGTGCCATCAGTGAGGTCATCTATGGCTACACCTTC. It yields the protein CAISEVIYGYTF.

This sequence joins TRBV28 and TRBJ2-5; unclear D gene. Judging by the DNA end, TRBJ2-7 fits better; the J call may be wrong. Germline values: CDR1 MDHEN, CDR2 SYDVKM. This CDR3 has 12 amino acids. CDR3 in DNA: TGTGCCAGCAAGGGCACTGACTACGAGCAGTACTTC. Translated, it gives CASKGTDYEQYF.

The chain is built from TRBV6-5 and TRBJ2-1; D possibly corresponds to TRBD1 (7 bases). CDR1 is MNHEY and CDR2 is SVGAGI in the germline V gene. CDR3 size: 14 residues. V lost 3 bases to trimming and J lost 12 bases, with 18 bases between them. This CDR3 is CASSYLGGRGWQFF. The DNA of the CDR3 is TGTGCCAGCAGTTATCTGGGAGGCAGGGGGTGGCAGTTCTTC.

The rearrangement links TRBV6-6 to TRBJ1-1; TRBD1 might be the D (5 bases). Germline CDR1 reads MNHNY; CDR2 reads SVGAGI (reference sequence). V lost 4 bases to trimming and J lost 12 bases, with 12 bases between them. The CDR3 is 11 residues long. CDR3 DNA sequence: TGTGCCAGCAGTTGGGTCGGGGGGTCTTTCTTT. It codes for CASSWVGGSFF.

Points on this clone: Since a far larger clone is one base different, this is likely a read error. The chain combines TRBV6-1 with TRBJ1-1, with a weak D call TRBD1 (5 bases). Germline assignment: CDR1 MNHNS and CDR2 SASEGT. This CDR3 region has 11 residues. V was cut by 10 bases and J by 3 bases, with 9 bases left in between. The CDR3: CATRGDTEAFF. The CDR3 bases are TGTGCCACCCGGGGGGACACTGAAGCTTTCTTT.

The chain is built from TRBV5-5 and TRBJ1-1; 8 positions match TRBD1. CDR3 length: 13 residues. CDR1 SGHKS and CDR2 YYEKEE come from the germline V gene (reference sequence). Trimming cost V 4 bases and J 8 bases; bases outside gene matches: 7. This CDR3 reads CASSPGQDPEAFF. The CDR3 bases are TGTGCCAGCAGCCCGGGACAGGATCCAGAAGCTTTCTTT.

The chain uses TRBV7-5 and TRBJ2-7; TRBD1 is the table's D call, not checked against the DNA. TRBV7-5 is listed as a pseudogene. This CDR3 region has 14 residues. CDR3 sequence: CARSWTVYADEQYF. The CDR3 nucleotides are TGTGCCAGAAGCTGGACAGTGTATGCCGACGAGCAGTACTTC.

The rearrangement uses TRBV30 and TRBJ1-6; a weak D match, TRBD1 (5 bases). Germline V CDR1 and CDR2: GTSNPN, SVGIG (reference sequence). V lost 3 bases and J lost 8, with 17 bases in between. The CDR3 length is 15 residues. The CDR3 DNA sequence: TGTGCCTGGAGCGCACGGAGGGACGGCGATTCACCCCTCCACTTT. It is translated as CAWSARRDGDSPLHF.

This CDR3 is CASSDPWNEQYF. DNA of the CDR3: TGTGCCAGCAGTGATCCGTGGAACGAGCAGTACTTC. V and J are TRBV2 and TRBJ2-7; D ambiguous. Germline loops: CDR1 SNHLY, CDR2 FYNNEI. With 3 bases removed from V and 5 bases from J, the gap between germline ends came to 8 bases. The CDR3 totals 12 residues.

This sequence joins TRBV28 and TRBJ1-1; TRBD1 agrees at 7 bases. Unmatched junction bases numbered 12, after V lost 5 bases and J lost 6 bases. Germline assignment: CDR1 MDHEN and CDR2 SYDVKM. The CDR3 sequence is 15 residues long. The CDR3 nucleotides are TGTGCCAGCAGTCCGTTAGACAGGGATAGCCCTGAAGCTTTCTTT. It yields the protein CASSPLDRDSPEAFF.

V and J are TRBV7-2 and TRBJ2-7; 10 positions agree with TRBD2. The V gene's germline CDR1 is SGHTA and CDR2 FQGNSA. The CDR3 has 19 amino acids. The J segment lost 0 bases and the V segment lost 3 bases, leaving 14 bases of the junction unmatched. CDR3 sequence reads: CASSFSGVASGGFSYEQYF. The DNA of the CDR3 is TGTGCCAGCAGCTTCTCAGGAGTCGCTAGCGGGGGCTTCTCCTACGAGCAGTACTTC.

This clone was counted a single time. V and J are TRBV4-3 and TRBJ2-7; tentative D call: TRBD1 (6 bases). Germline CDR1 reads LGHNA; CDR2 reads YSLEER. V was shortened by 1 base and J by 5 bases, with 15 bases between the two germline ends. This CDR3 has 15 amino acids. The chain's CDR3 is CASSQGDIWGDEQYF. CDR3 sequence (DNA): TGCGCCAGCAGCCAAGGGGACATCTGGGGCGACGAGCAGTACTTC.

This clone was seen many times. Additional DNA sequences in this sample encode the identical CDR3. This chain joins TRBV9 and TRBJ2-7; TRBD2 agrees at 9 bases. Germline trimming cut 4 bases from V and 1 base from J; bases unmatched to any gene: 6. Germline V gene sequence: CDR1 SGDLS, CDR2 YYNGEE. CDR3 length: 15 residues. CDR3 protein: CASSRTSERSYEQYF. CDR3 DNA: TGTGCCAGCAGCCGGACTAGCGAGCGGTCCTACGAGCAGTACTTC.

The V gene is TRBV18, the J gene TRBJ1-2, with D possibly matching TRBD1 (5 bases). The germline CDR1 and CDR2 sequences are KGHSH and LQKENI. There are 12 residues in the CDR3. Trimming removed 2 bases at V and 11 bases at J, with 12 bases between. The CDR3 here is CASSPYDRDYTF. CDR3 bases: TGTGCCAGCTCACCATACGACAGAGATTACACCTTC.

The chain links TRBV5-1 to TRBJ2-7, with 7 bases lining up with TRBD1. Germline CDR1 reads SGHRS; CDR2 reads YFSETQ. The V and J ends lost 4 bases and 3 bases, in that order; junction bases with no gene match: 10. CDR3 length equals 15 residues. CDR3 in DNA: TGCGCCAGCAGCATCACGGGACAGAGGGACTACGAGCAGTACTTC. Translation: CASSITGQRDYEQYF.

The chain recombines TRBV5-1 with TRBJ2-7; D may correspond to TRBD1 or TRBD2 (5 bases each). The germline CDR1 and CDR2 sequences are SGHRS and YFSETQ. V dropped 4 bases and J dropped 2 bases, with 16 bases sitting between them. CDR3 length: 15 residues. This CDR3 reads CASSRGAISTYEQYF. As DNA, the CDR3 is TGCGCCAGCAGCCGAGGGGCGATTTCTACCTACGAGCAGTACTTC.

As concerns this clone: Different DNA sequences within this sample yield the same CDR3. The V gene is TRBV18, the J gene TRBJ2-7; 7 positions agree with TRBD2. This CDR3 is 13 amino acids long. CDR1 is KGHSH, CDR2 LQKENI, per germline. J gave up 6 bases and V 2 bases, and 4 bases lay outside the gene matches. In DNA, the CDR3 is TGTGCCAGCTCACCAGGCGGGAGTGGCGAGCAGTACTTC. Translated, it gives CASSPGGSGEQYF.

The rearrangement joins TRBV5-6 to TRBJ2-7; tentative D call: TRBD1 (6 bases). The CDR3 has 14 amino acids. V was clipped by 4 bases and J by 3 bases, with 14 bases between them. Looked up from germline, CDR1 is SGHDT and CDR2 is YYEEEE. DNA of the CDR3: TGTGCCAGCAGCCCCCCGGACAGCATCTACGAGCAGTACTTC. Its protein is CASSPPDSIYEQYF.

In its sample, this clone was seen a few times. The rearrangement joins TRBV11-3 to TRBJ2-1; 8 nucleotides match TRBD2. Germline V gene lookup returns CDR1 SGHNT and CDR2 YENEEA. The junction had 5 bases not matched to a gene; V was cut back by 3 bases and J by 4 bases. The CDR3 runs to 15 residues. The CDR3 nucleotides are TGTGCCAGCAGCTTGGGACTAGGAGGATACAATGAGCAGTTCTTC. This codes for CASSLGLGGYNEQFF.

V and J are TRBV21-1 and TRBJ2-7; the table's D call of TRBD2 was not tested on the DNA. TRBV21-1 is a recognized pseudogene. The CDR3 is 16 amino acids. The CDR3 is CASSKIVGFRSYEQYF. DNA for the CDR3: TGTGCCAGCAGCAAAATAGTCGGTTTTCGCTCCTACGAGCAGTACTTC.